Presented here are 32 T cell receptor beta chains from one specimen sequenced in a study of beta chain features in type 1 diabetes. The whole isolated RNA underwent reverse transcription, so sequencing captured expressed TCRB transcripts. The method was immunoSEQ multiplex PCR; TCRdb's version includes in-frame clones alone and lacks a portion of them. The sample lists some 150,000 clones; roughly 50% were seen once. Material for sequencing was Tregs from blood. Receptors were obtained from a man younger than 35 in good health.

The chain has TRBV28 and TRBJ1-5; D is uncertain. V was clipped by 5 bases and J by 9 bases, with 11 bases between them. The CDR3 has 12 residues. Germline V gene lookup returns CDR1 MDHEN and CDR2 SYDVKM. This CDR3 is CASSRLGGPQHF. Here the CDR3 DNA reads TGTGCCAGCAGTCGCCTCGGTGGGCCCCAGCATTTT.

The rearrangement links TRBV5-1 to TRBJ2-5, with D possibly TRBD2 on 6 matching bases. Germline-derived CDR1 and CDR2 are SGHRS and YFSETQ. This CDR3 contains 14 residues. Deletions cut 4 bases from V and 3 bases from J, with 13 bases between. CDR3 in DNA: TGCGCCAGCAGCCCTGCCGGGGGAGAAGAGACCCAGTACTTC. Its translation is CASSPAGGEETQYF.

The chain combines TRBV29-1 with TRBJ2-7, with 7 bases fitting TRBD1. The V segment lost 6 bases and the J segment 3 bases; nucleotides outside the gene matches: 8. This CDR3 is 13 amino acids long. Germline lookup yields CDR1 SQVTM and CDR2 ANQGSEA. The CDR3 loop is CSVRQGTNYEQYF. The CDR3 DNA reads TGCAGCGTCCGACAGGGAACGAACTACGAGCAGTACTTC.

This clone was detected a few times. V usage is TRBV27 and J usage is TRBJ1-4, with D maybe TRBD1 (6 bases). CDR3 length: 17 residues. Trimming pared 4 bases from V and 6 bases from J, leaving 21 bases between. CDR1 is MNHEY, CDR2 SMNVEV, per germline (reference sequence). The CDR3 region is CASSYQPFRGTDEKLFF. The CDR3 nucleotides are TGTGCCAGCAGTTACCAACCCTTCAGGGGTACTGATGAAAAACTGTTTTTT.

This clone was detected a few times. The chain uses TRBV4-3 and TRBJ1-1, with 8 bases identical to TRBD1. Germline V CDR1 and CDR2: LGHNA, YSLEER. CDR3 length equals 12 residues. V trimming: 3 bases; J trimming: 8 bases; junction bases outside the gene matches: 2. CDR3 bases: TGCGCCAGCAGCCAGTGGACAGGGGAAGCTTTCTTT. This encodes CASSQWTGEAFF.

This chain links TRBV28 with TRBJ1-1; D remains unclear. V lost 4 bases and J 0 bases, leaving 6 bases between the germline ends. Germline V gene data show CDR1 as MDHEN and CDR2 as SYDVKM. The CDR3 runs to 13 residues. The CDR3 loop reads CASSWLMNTEAFF. The DNA for the CDR3 is TGTGCCAGCAGTTGGCTGATGAACACTGAAGCTTTCTTT.

The chain carries TRBV5-4 and TRBJ2-2; D call uncertain. The CDR3 totals 15 residues. The V end lost 0 bases, the J end lost 4 bases, and 10 bases lay between the germline ends. Germline V gene data show CDR1 as SGHNT and CDR2 as YYREEE (reference sequence). The CDR3 DNA reads TGTGCCAGCAGCTTGGACCTCCGGAGCACCGGGGAGCTGTTTTTT. Translated, it gives CASSLDLRSTGELFF.

This sequence joins TRBV6-5 and TRBJ1-5, with D uncertain. This CDR3 is 14 amino acids long. The V gene lost 0 bases and the J gene lost 9 bases, with 12 bases spanning the gap. From germline, CDR1 is MNHEY and CDR2 SVGAGI. The CDR3 bases are TGTGCCAGCAGTTACTCGGTCACACGCCTGCCCCAGCATTTT. Protein: CASSYSVTRLPQHF.

The CDR3 sequence is CASSLARLAGAFADTQYF. The CDR3 DNA reads TGTGCCAGCAGCTTAGCTCGCCTAGCGGGAGCGTTCGCAGATACGCAGTATTTT. The chain links TRBV7-2 to TRBJ2-3; 10 positions agree with TRBD2. The CDR3 consists of 18 residues. The ends lost 0 bases at V and 4 bases at J; junction bases unmatched: 10. Germline V gives CDR1 SGHTA, CDR2 FQGNSA.

This chain connects TRBV5-1 to TRBJ2-3, with 9 bases fitting TRBD2. The V and J ends lost 4 bases and 6 bases, in that order; junction bases with no gene match: 12. The CDR3 loop spans 16 amino acids. The germline V gene encodes CDR1 SGHRS and CDR2 YFSETQ. In nucleotides, the CDR3 is TGCGCCAGCAGCCCCGATGCGGGAGGGCCGGGTGATACGCAGTATTTT. It encodes CASSPDAGGPGDTQYF.

This rearrangement joins TRBV4-3 to TRBJ1-1; weak D call: TRBD1 (6 bases). Germline V gene sequence: CDR1 LGHNA, CDR2 YSLEER. This CDR3 comprises 14 residues. V lost 0 bases and J lost 6, with 11 bases in between. The CDR3 loop is CASSQDGRGAEAFF. For the CDR3, the DNA is TGCGCCAGCAGCCAAGATGGGAGGGGGGCTGAAGCTTTCTTT.

The chain couples TRBV9 to TRBJ2-3; the match to TRBD2 covers 7 bases. The CDR3 contains 15 residues. The V segment lost 4 bases and the J segment 5 bases; nucleotides outside the gene matches: 10. CDR1 and CDR2 (germline): SGDLS, YYNGEE. CDR3 sequence reads: CASSLTGRNQDTQYF. The CDR3 nucleotides are TGTGCCAGCAGCCTCACCGGGAGGAATCAAGATACGCAGTATTTT.

This clone was found a few times. The chain recombines TRBV4-2 with TRBJ2-1, with D possibly TRBD2 on 6 matching bases. Germline V lookup: CDR1 LGHNA, CDR2 YNFKEQ. The V gene lost 0 bases and the J gene lost 10 bases, with 7 bases spanning the gap. The CDR3 is 12 amino acids. Here the CDR3 reads CASSQDGREQFF. CDR3 bases: TGTGCCAGCAGCCAAGATGGGAGGGAGCAGTTCTTC.

This clone was observed a single time. This chain connects TRBV6-6 to TRBJ1-1, with 9 bases that match TRBD1. Germline V lookup: CDR1 MNHNY, CDR2 SVGAGI (reference sequence). This CDR3 is built from 13 residues. The trim removed 7 bases at V and 4 bases at J, leaving 4 bases unmatched. In DNA form, the CDR3 reads TGTGCCAGCACCCAGACAGGGGGCACTGAAGCTTTCTTT. This gives the protein CASTQTGGTEAFF.

This rearrangement joins TRBV10-3 to TRBJ2-3; D is possibly TRBD1 (5 bases). This CDR3 spans 14 amino acids. CDR1 and CDR2 from the germline V gene are ENHRY and SYGVKD. Trimming removed 3 bases from V and 4 bases from J, with 11 bases in between. The CDR3 DNA reads as TGTGCCATCAGTGACAGGGTTCCGGCAGATACGCAGTATTTT. Its protein product is CAISDRVPADTQYF.

The CDR3 nucleotides are TGTGCCAGCAGTTATTCAGCTAGGAGCCGAGAGTACGAGCAGTACTTC. This translates into CASSYSARSREYEQYF. The chain is built from TRBV6-5 and TRBJ2-7; D not certain. Germline V gene lookup returns CDR1 MNHEY and CDR2 SVGAGI. The V and J ends lost 3 bases and 4 bases respectively, with 19 bases between them. CDR3 length: 16 amino acids.

The chain recombines TRBV15 with TRBJ1-1, with D perhaps matching TRBD1 (5 bases). The CDR3 is 13 amino acids. Germline loops: CDR1 LNHNV, CDR2 YYDKDF (reference sequence). V lost 1 base and J lost 7, with 10 bases in between. The CDR3, as DNA: TGTGCCACCAGCAGAGGAGGGACTGGTGAAGCTTTCTTT. Translation gives CATSRGGTGEAFF. Full variable domain (missing parts from reference TRBV15 and TRBJ1-1): DAMVIQNPRYQVTQFGKPVTLSCSQTLNHNVMYWYQQKSSQAPKLLFHYYDKDFNNEADTPDNFQSRRPNTSFCFLDIRSPGLGDTAMYLCATSRGGTGEAFFGQGTRLTVV.

In its sample, this clone was seen once. V usage is TRBV28 and J usage is TRBJ2-5; 13 bases fit TRBD2. Trimming cost V 6 bases and J 4 bases; bases outside gene matches: 11. Germline CDR1 is MDHEN and CDR2 is SYDVKM. CDR3 length equals 17 residues. For the CDR3, the DNA is TGTGCCAGCAGAAAAGGACTAGCGGGAGTATTGGCAGAGACCCAGTACTTC. Translated: CASRKGLAGVLAETQYF.

The chain is built from TRBV13 and TRBJ1-2; TRBD1 might be the D (5 bases). The V end lost 3 bases, the J end lost 3 bases, and 11 bases lay between the germline ends. CDR3 size: 14 residues. Germline V gives CDR1 PRHDT, CDR2 FYEKMQ (reference sequence). CDR3 loop: CASSLRRVDYGYTF. CDR3 DNA: TGTGCCAGCAGCTTGCGCAGGGTAGACTATGGCTACACCTTC.

The chain uses TRBV9 and TRBJ2-3; D not resolved. The CDR3 has 14 amino acids. Looked up from germline, CDR1 is SGDLS and CDR2 is YYNGEE. The V end was cut by 0 bases, the J end by 0 bases, with 5 bases between. The CDR3 loop is CASSVVQSTDTQYF. The CDR3 DNA sequence: TGTGCCAGCAGCGTAGTACAGAGCACAGATACGCAGTATTTT.

J is TRBJ1-5 and V is TRBV5-3; 8 bases fit TRBD1. TRBV5-3 is an ORF; its function is uncertain. The CDR3 runs 17 residues. Unmatched junction bases numbered 9, after V lost 4 bases and J lost 0 bases. The CDR3 nucleotides are TGTGCCAGAAGCCTGACAGGGGTACCTTATAGCAATCAGCCCCAGCATTTT. It codes for CARSLTGVPYSNQPQHF.

The V call is TRBV10-3, the J call TRBJ2-1; 9 positions agree with TRBD1. The CDR3 consists of 15 residues. V lost 6 bases and J lost 5; bases outside the gene matches: 8. Germline loops: CDR1 ENHRY, CDR2 SYGVKD. The CDR3 loop reads CAISGGQGTHNEQFF. Here the CDR3 DNA reads TGTGCCATCAGCGGTGGACAGGGGACGCACAATGAGCAGTTCTTC.

The V call is TRBV27, the J call TRBJ2-7, with 7 nucleotides matching TRBD1. This CDR3 region has 17 residues. CDR1 and CDR2 from the germline V gene are MNHEY and SMNVEV (reference sequence). The V segment lost 6 bases and the J segment 6 bases; nucleotides outside the gene matches: 20. The CDR3 protein is CASRPLPQGPLGFEQYF. CDR3 sequence (DNA): TGTGCCAGCAGACCTCTCCCACAGGGGCCCCTCGGTTTCGAGCAGTACTTC.

This clone has a handful of counts. The chain links TRBV13 to TRBJ1-2; no clear D gene. The CDR3 is 14 amino acids. Trimming left V 0 bases short and J 4 bases short, with 9 bases between. The germline CDR1 and CDR2 sequences are PRHDT and FYEKMQ (reference sequence). Here the CDR3 reads CASSLGRRPYGYTF. CDR3 sequence (DNA): TGTGCCAGCAGCTTAGGACGCAGGCCCTATGGCTACACCTTC.

This chain connects TRBV5-1 to TRBJ2-2, with TRBD1 matching 10 bases. V lost 9 bases and J lost 2; bases outside the gene matches: 4. The CDR3 has 14 amino acids. The germline CDR1 and CDR2 sequences are SGHRS and YFSETQ. The CDR3 region is CATSTGGNTGELFF. CDR3 nucleotide sequence: TGCGCCACCTCGACAGGGGGCAACACCGGGGAGCTGTTTTTT. The full variable domain, with the rest looked up from reference TRBV5-1 and TRBJ2-2, is KAGVTQTPRYLIKTRGQQVTLSCSPISGHRSVSWYQQTPGQGLQFLFEYFSETQRNKGNFPGRFSGRQFSNSRSEMNVSTLELGDSALYLCATSTGGNTGELFFGEGSRLTVL.

V usage is TRBV5-1 and J usage is TRBJ1-2; 9 positions match TRBD1. The CDR3 length is 14 residues. CDR1 SGHRS and CDR2 YFSETQ come from the germline V gene. Germline trimming cut 4 bases from V and 7 bases from J; bases unmatched to any gene: 8. The CDR3 reads CASSVQRDRAGYTF. CDR3 in DNA: TGCGCCAGCAGCGTCCAGCGGGACAGGGCTGGCTACACCTTC.

This clone was seen a handful of times. V and J are TRBV4-2 and TRBJ2-3; 7 bases match TRBD2. This CDR3 has 16 amino acids. The trim removed 0 bases at V and 7 bases at J, leaving 10 bases unmatched. Looked up from germline, CDR1 is LGHNA and CDR2 is YNFKEQ. CDR3 sequence: CASSQDPLGRGNTQYF. In DNA form, the CDR3 reads TGTGCCAGCAGCCAAGATCCGCTAGGGAGGGGTAATACGCAGTATTTT.

The rearrangement links TRBV7-2 to TRBJ1-2; TRBD1 is a possible D gene (6 bases). Germline CDR1 reads SGHTA; CDR2 reads FQGNSA. V lost 5 bases to trimming and J lost 6 bases, with 19 bases between them. The CDR3 sequence is 15 residues long. The CDR3 is CASSPRGGRIDGYTF. DNA of the CDR3: TGTGCCAGCAGCCCCCGGGGGGGGCGCATCGATGGCTACACCTTC. Complete variable domain (other parts from reference TRBV7-2 and TRBJ1-2): GAGVSQSPSNKVTEKGKDVELRCDPISGHTALYWYRQSLGQGLEFLIYFQGNSAPDKSGLPSDRFSAERTGGSVSTLTIQRTQQEDSAVYLCASSPRGGRIDGYTFGSGTRLTVV.

In this sample, this clone turned up a few times. The CDR3 DNA is TGTGCCAGCGATAGGGGGAGCGAAAATGAAAAACTGTTTTTT. Protein: CASDRGSENEKLFF. The rearrangement uses TRBV2 and TRBJ1-4; tentative D call: TRBD1 (6 bases). Between the trimmed V and J ends, which lost 8 bases and 5 bases, there was a span of 15 bases. CDR1 and CDR2 from the germline V gene are SNHLY and FYNNEI. The CDR3 sequence is 14 residues long.

This clone was observed a handful of times. The junction does not match germline at one end; this may be a read error. The J gene is TRBJ2-1, the V gene TRBV29-1; 9 nucleotides line up with TRBD1. Germline V CDR1 and CDR2: SQVTM, ANQGSEA. The CDR3 is made up of 11 amino acids. CDR3 DNA sequence: TGCAGCGTTGGCCTCCCGGGACAGGGACTCTTC. Amino acid sequence: CSVGLPGQGLF.

This rearrangement joins TRBV28 to TRBJ1-4, with D perhaps TRBD1 (5 bases). The CDR3 totals 14 residues. Deletions cut 4 bases from V and 5 bases from J, with 11 bases between. In germline, CDR1 is MDHEN, CDR2 SYDVKM. CDR3 region: CASSSPGRNEKLFF. The CDR3 DNA reads TGTGCCAGCAGTTCCCCAGGGCGGAATGAAAAACTGTTTTTT.

The rearrangement uses TRBV28 and TRBJ2-3; unclear D gene. The CDR3 is 12 residues long. Germline V CDR1 and CDR2: MDHEN, SYDVKM. The V end lost 5 bases, the J end lost 1 base, and 4 bases lay between the germline ends. As DNA, the CDR3 is TGTGCCAGCAGTCCCGGCACAGATACGCAGTATTTT. This sequence encodes CASSPGTDTQYF.